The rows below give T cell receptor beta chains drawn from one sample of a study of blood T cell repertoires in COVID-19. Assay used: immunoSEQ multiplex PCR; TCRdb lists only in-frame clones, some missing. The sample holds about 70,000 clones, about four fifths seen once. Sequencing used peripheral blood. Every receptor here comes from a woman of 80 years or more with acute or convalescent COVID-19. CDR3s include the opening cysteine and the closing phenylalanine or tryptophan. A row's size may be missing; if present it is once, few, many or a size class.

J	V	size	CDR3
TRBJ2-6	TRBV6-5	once	CASSLSYSGANVLTF
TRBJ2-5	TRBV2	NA	CASSYGLEQETQYF
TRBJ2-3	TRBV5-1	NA	CASSLKPPSGGFTDTQYF
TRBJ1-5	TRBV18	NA	CASSQGNSNQPQHF
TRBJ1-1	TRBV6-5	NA	CASSYSSQAGTEAFF
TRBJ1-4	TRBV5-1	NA	CASSSSRGTGNEKLFF
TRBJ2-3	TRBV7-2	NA	CASSLVASGRSDTQYF
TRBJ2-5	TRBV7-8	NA	CASSLALGGSETQYF
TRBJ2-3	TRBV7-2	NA	CASSSRTGASTDTQYF
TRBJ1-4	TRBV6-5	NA	CASRSWTGDEKLFF
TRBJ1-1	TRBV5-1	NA	CASAGGRSTSEAFF
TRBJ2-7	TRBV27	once	CASSLGGRRSDEQYF
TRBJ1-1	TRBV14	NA	CASSLPGTGDSYAFF
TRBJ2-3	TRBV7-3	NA	CASSNTDTQYF
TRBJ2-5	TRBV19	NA	CASNPTHQKQETQYF
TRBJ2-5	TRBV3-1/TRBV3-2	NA	CASSPRGETQYF
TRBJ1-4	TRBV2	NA	CASRYRGMISEKLFF
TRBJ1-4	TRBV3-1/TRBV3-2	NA	CASSQGSEKLFF
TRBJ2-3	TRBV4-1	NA	CASSQETPGQGSRDTQYF
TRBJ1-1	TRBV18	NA	CASSPTGDTEAFF
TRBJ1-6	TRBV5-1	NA	CASSGGTGTSSPLHF
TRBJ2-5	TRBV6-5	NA	CASSYSRDTETQYF
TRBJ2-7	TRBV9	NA	CASSGDSYEQYF
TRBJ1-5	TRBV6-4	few	CASSRDRDQPQHF
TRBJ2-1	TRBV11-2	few	CASSLALADNEQFF
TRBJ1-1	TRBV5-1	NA	CASSLVEGIPEAFF
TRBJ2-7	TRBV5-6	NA	CASSLVETEQYF
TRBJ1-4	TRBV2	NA	CASSPQTVANEKLFF
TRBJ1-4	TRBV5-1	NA	CASSPTRATNEKLFF
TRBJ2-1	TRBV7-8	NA	CASSLRETGAPYNEQFF
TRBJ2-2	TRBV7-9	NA	CASSLLAANTGELFF
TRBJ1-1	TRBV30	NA	CAWSDGGTEAFF
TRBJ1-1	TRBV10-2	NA	CASRDRTNTEAFF
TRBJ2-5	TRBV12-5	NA	CASGLVVPQSPQETQYF
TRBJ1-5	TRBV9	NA	CASSVGSGGNQPQHF
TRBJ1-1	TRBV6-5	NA	CASSYSMTVKAEAFF
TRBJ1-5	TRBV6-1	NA	CASSELLLQPQHF
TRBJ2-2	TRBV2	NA	CASTAGQINTGELFF
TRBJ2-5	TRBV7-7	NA	CASSLSPGQETQYF
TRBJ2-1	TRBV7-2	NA	CASSLYSGVSYNEQFF
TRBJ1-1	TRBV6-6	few	CASSRTPQDRGYPVNTEAFF
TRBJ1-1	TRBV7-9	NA	CASSFIQGVTEAFF
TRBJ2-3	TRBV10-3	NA	CAISEPGGLAGGTSTDTQYF
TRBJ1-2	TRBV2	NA	CASSVSRGLNYGYTF
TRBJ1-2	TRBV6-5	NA	CASSRSGQGYYGYTF
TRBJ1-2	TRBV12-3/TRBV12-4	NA	CASRRRGGSGYTF
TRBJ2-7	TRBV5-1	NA	CASSLAKGAGLAPYEQYF
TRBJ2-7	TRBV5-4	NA	CASSPPGGGGEQYF
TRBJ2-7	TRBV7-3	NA	CASSLAAGQTYEQYF